These 2 T cell receptor beta chains were all obtained from the same sample, sequenced in a study of cytomegalovirus exposure and HLA in healthy donors. 60 Vbeta and 13 Jbeta primers were used in PCR. Method: immunoSEQ multiplex PCR; TCRdb's copy keeps in-frame clones and lacks some. Here the sample spans 200,000 to 300,000 clones, 80% to 90% being singletons. The sample consisted of PBMCs. These receptors were obtained from a woman in her forties in good health and CMV-seropositive.

CDR3 region: CAISGTSGSLDTQYF. The CDR3 coding sequence is TGTGCCATCAGTGGGACTAGCGGGAGTTTGGATACGCAGTATTTT. V and J are TRBV10-3 and TRBJ2-3, with 13 bases aligning to TRBD2. This CDR3 spans 15 amino acids. J was trimmed by 6 bases and V by 4 bases; bases with no gene match: 4. Germline V gene data show CDR1 as ENHRY and CDR2 as SYGVKD.

The V and J genes are TRBV7-9 and TRBJ2-5; a weak D match, TRBD2 (7 bases). Trimming pared 3 bases from V and 5 bases from J, leaving 19 bases between. Germline CDR1 reads SEHNR; CDR2 reads FQNEAQ (reference sequence). The CDR3 sequence is 16 residues long. The DNA for the CDR3 is TGTGCCAGCAGCTTTCCTAGCGGAGGGGGGGCCGAGACCCAGTACTTC. The encoded protein is CASSFPSGGGAETQYF.